By share, the clone carrying this T cell receptor (beta chain) ranks as medium-sized (0.01 to 0.1%). What it binds is unknown. The data stem from a study of regulatory T cells in long-lasting Graves disease. Points from the study as a whole: TCR diversity was lower in persistent Graves' patients (versus newly diagnosed ones).

Deletions cut 3 bases from V and 2 bases from J, with 14 bases between. The CDR3 covers 15 residues. CDR1 and CDR2 from the germline V gene are MDHEN and SYDVKM. Time point: persistent/refractory GD, antithyroid drugs over 5 years with positive TRAb. RNA isolated from PBMCs was used to make the TCR library. Approximately 10-milliliter peripheral blood samples went into EDTA tubes. Library construction for TCR beta used iRepertoire HTBI primers and Arm-PCR of CDR3 regions. Original data processing: Across samples, around 60 TRBV and some 14 TRBJ segments were found. One entry per CDR3 protein, called by TCRdb with MiXCR from the multiplex PCR reads. These V and J calls rely on TCRdb rather than the paper's analysis. The sample lists roughly 400,000 distinct CDR3 sequences, 20% to 25% seen once, with around an eighth in the top ten.

The TCR sequence derives from a female donor with Graves disease. Sequenced here: peripheral blood mononuclear cells (PBMCs), sampled when the disease was refractory, from a patient treated with antithyroid drugs. The chain joins TRBV28 to TRBJ2-7; D remains unclear. The CDR3 region has the DNA TGTGCCAGCAGTTTCGGCCAGGCGGAAACCTACGAGCAGTACTTC. This translates into CASSFGQAETYEQYF.